The present entry profiles one T cell receptor beta chain with its context. Antigen specificity is unknown. At one end the junction does not follow the germline gene, possibly because of a read error. TCRdb reanalysed the reads using MiXCR and keeps one entry per CDR3 protein. The data show roughly 760,000 distinct CDR3 sequences, with roughly 36% seen just once and roughly 2.8% held by the top ten. The sample is drawn from a study of T cell repertoires in cytomegalovirus infection. Study summary: Indicated by public TCR beta signatures were CMV infection and matching HLA type. The study's findings and limits: People with CMV and the relevant HLA were identified by cumulative public TCR beta family frequency. Ex vivo, HLA-C-restricted CMV-specific TCR beta clonotypes prevailed over the rest of the response.

The CDR3 spans 16 residues. Germline lookup yields CDR1 LGHNA and CDR2 YNFKEQ. The receptor was derived from a human donor in good health (CMV status not recorded). Some clones in this sample may be carry-over from other donors' samples. The chain combines TRBV4-2 with TRBJ2-2; no clear D. Specimen: PBMCs. DNA of the CDR3: TGTGCCAGAAGCCAAACCGCTGGTGACCACACCGGGGAGCTGTTTTTT. Residues: CARSQTAGDHTGELFF.